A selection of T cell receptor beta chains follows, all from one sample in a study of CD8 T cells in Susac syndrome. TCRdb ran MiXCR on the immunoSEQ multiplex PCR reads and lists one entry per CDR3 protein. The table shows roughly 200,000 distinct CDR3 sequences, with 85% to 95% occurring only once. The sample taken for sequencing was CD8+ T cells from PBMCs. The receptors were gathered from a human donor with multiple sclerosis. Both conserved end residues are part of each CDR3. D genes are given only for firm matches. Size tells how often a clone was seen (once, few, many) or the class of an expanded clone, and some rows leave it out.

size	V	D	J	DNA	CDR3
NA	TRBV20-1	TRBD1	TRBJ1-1	TGCAGTGCTAGATCTTGGGCTCGGGACAGGGGCATGAACACTGAAGCTTTCTTT	CSARSWARDRGMNTEAFF
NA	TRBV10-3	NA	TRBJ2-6	TGTGCCATCCAACCGGAGTCCAGCGTCCTGACTTTC	CAIQPESSVLTF
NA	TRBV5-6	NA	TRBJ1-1	TGTGCCAGATTGAGGGTCACTGAAGCTTTCTTT	CARLRVTEAFF
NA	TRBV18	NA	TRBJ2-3	TGTGCCAGCCCGGGGGCCCAAGCAGATACGCAGTATTTT	CASPGAQADTQYF
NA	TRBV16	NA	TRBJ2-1	TGTGCCAGCAGCCGAGTAAGTGACGTGAGTTACAATGAGCAGTTCTTC	CASSRVSDVSYNEQFF
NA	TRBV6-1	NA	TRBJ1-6	TGTGCCAGCAGTGATCGCCGGGCATCTTATAATTCACCCCTCCACTTT	CASSDRRASYNSPLHF
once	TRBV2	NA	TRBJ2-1	TGTGCCAGCAGTGAAACGCGGTTAGGGAATGAGCAGTTCTTC	CASSETRLGNEQFF
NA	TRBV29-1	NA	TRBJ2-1	TGCAGCGCCGGGATTAGCGGTTACAGCTCCTACAATGAGCAGTTCTTC	CSAGISGYSSYNEQFF
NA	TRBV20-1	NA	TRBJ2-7	TGCAGTGCTACTGTTGCGGGAAAAACCTACGAGCAGTACTTC	CSATVAGKTYEQYF
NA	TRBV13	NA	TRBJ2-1	TGTGCCAGCAGCTTAGGGTCTTCGAATGAGCAGTTCTTC	CASSLGSSNEQFF
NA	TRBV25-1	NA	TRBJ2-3	TGTGCCAGCAGTGAACGGAACTGGGGATCTCAGTATTTT	CASSERNWGSQYF
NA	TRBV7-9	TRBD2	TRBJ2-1	TGTGCCAGCAGCTCCCGACTAGCCTCCTACAATGAGCAGTTCTTC	CASSSRLASYNEQFF
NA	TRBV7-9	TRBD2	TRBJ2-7	TGTGCCAGCAGCTCGAAAGACAGAGGGACTAGCTACGAGCAGTACTTC	CASSSKDRGTSYEQYF
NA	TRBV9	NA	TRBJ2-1	TGTGCCAGCAGCCCCCCCAGACGCTATGAGCAGTTCTTC	CASSPPRRYEQFF
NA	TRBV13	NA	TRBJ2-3	TGTGCCAGCAACCAGGAGGGAGATACGCAGTATTTT	CASNQEGDTQYF
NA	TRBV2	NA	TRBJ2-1	TGTGCCAGCAGTGCCCCTAACCTTGATTATGAGCAGTTCTTC	CASSAPNLDYEQFF
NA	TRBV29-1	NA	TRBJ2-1	TGCAGCGTTGAACATCGGGGTGGGGGATTTTCCTACAATGAGCAGTTCTTC	CSVEHRGGGFSYNEQFF
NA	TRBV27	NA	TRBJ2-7	TGTGCCAGCAGTAACTCGGACAGCTCCTACGAGCAGTACTTC	CASSNSDSSYEQYF
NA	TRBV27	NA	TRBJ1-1	TGTGCCAGCAGTCGAGGAGGGATAACCACTGAAGCTTTCTTT	CASSRGGITTEAFF
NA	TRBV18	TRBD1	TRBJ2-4	TGTGCCAGCTCACCCAGCTCACAGGGGAGACTAGCCAAAAACATTCAGTACTTC	CASSPSSQGRLAKNIQYF
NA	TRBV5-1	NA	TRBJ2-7	TGCGCCAGCAGCCCACTAGAGTCCTACGAGCAGTACTTC	CASSPLESYEQYF
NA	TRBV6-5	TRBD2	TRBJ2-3	TGTGCCAGCAGTTACGGGGCTAGCGGGGGCACAGATACGCAGTATTTT	CASSYGASGGTDTQYF
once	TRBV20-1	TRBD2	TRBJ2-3	TGCAGTGCTAGCGAATGGAGCGGGGGGGGTGATACGCAGTATTTT	CSASEWSGGGDTQYF
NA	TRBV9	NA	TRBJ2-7	TGTGCCAGCAGCGTAGACTCCGAGAGGGTCTACGAGCAGTACTTC	CASSVDSERVYEQYF
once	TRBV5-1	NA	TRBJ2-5	TGCGCCAGCAGCTTGGCCTGGGGTAACGGAGAGACCCAGTACTTC	CASSLAWGNGETQYF
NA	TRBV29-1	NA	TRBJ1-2	TGCAGCGTTGAAGATCCCGAGGCCTATTATGGCTACACCTTC	CSVEDPEAYYGYTF
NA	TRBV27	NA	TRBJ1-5	TGTGCCAGCAGTTTGCTAGGGCGCAATCAGCCCCAGCATTTT	CASSLLGRNQPQHF
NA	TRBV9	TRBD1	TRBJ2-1	TGTGCCAGCAGCGTAGCTGGGACAGACTACAATGAGCAGTTCTTC	CASSVAGTDYNEQFF
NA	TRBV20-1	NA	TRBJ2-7	TGCAGTGCTAGCCCGGGGGCGGCCTACGAGCAGTACTTC	CSASPGAAYEQYF
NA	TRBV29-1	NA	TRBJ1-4	TGCAGCGTTGAAGGATTTCTCGGGGGACTGTTTTTT	CSVEGFLGGLFF
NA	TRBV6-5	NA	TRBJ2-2	TGTGCCACCTGTATATCGAACACCGGGGAGCTGTGTTTT	CATCISNTGELCF
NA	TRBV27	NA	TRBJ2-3	TGTGCCAGCAGTATCAGGGTGAGGACAGATACGCAGTATTTT	CASSIRVRTDTQYF
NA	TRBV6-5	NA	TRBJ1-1	TGTGCCAGCAACCAAAAGGGGGGGAACACTGAAGCTTTCTTT	CASNQKGGNTEAFF
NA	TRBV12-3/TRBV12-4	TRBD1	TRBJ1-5	TGTGCCAGCAGTTTTGGGGGCAGGGGGCTGGCTCAGCCCCAGCATTTT	CASSFGGRGLAQPQHF
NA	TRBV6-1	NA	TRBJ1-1	TGTGCCAGCAGCCCCCGTCCGATTATGGCGGTGAACACTGAAGCTTTCTTT	CASSPRPIMAVNTEAFF
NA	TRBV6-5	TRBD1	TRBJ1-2	TGTGCCAGCAGCACTTGGGACAGGGGGAACTATGGCTACACCTTC	CASSTWDRGNYGYTF
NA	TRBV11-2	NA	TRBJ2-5	TGTGCCAGCAGCTTTTTGTCCGGGGGGCGCCAAGAGACCCAGTACTTC	CASSFLSGGRQETQYF
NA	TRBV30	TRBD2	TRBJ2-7	TGTGCCTGGACCCCACTGACTAGCGGGAGGGCCATTTACGAGCAGTACTTC	CAWTPLTSGRAIYEQYF
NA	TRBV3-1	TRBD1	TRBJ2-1	TGTGCCAGCAGCCCATGGACAGGGAACTACAATGAGCAGTTCTTC	CASSPWTGNYNEQFF
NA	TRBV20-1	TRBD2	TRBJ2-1	TGCAGTGCTCTCAGCGGGAGCTACAATGAGCAGTTCTTC	CSALSGSYNEQFF
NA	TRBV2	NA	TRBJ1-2	TGTGCCAGCCCCGATGGGGGGAATGGCTACACCTTC	CASPDGGNGYTF
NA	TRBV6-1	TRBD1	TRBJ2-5	TGTGCCAGCAGCCCGTCTCCCGGGACAGGGAAAGAGACCCAGTACTTC	CASSPSPGTGKETQYF
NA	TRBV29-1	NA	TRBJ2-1	TGCAGCACGGGAAAGGATAGCGAGCAGTTCTTC	CSTGKDSEQFF
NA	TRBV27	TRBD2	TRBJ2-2	TGTGCCAGCAGTTTAGCCCTAGCGGGTACCGGGGAGCTGTTTTTT	CASSLALAGTGELFF
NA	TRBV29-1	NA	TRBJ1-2	TGCAGCGTTACCACAGCCGGGGGACTGAACTATGGCTACACCTTC	CSVTTAGGLNYGYTF
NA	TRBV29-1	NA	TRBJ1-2	TGCAGCGTTAATGACAGAAACTATGGCTACACCTTC	CSVNDRNYGYTF
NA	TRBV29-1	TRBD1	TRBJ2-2	TGCAGCGTTGAAGTTCGGGACAGGGGGGCCGGGGAGCTGTTTTTT	CSVEVRDRGAGELFF